Presented here are 30 T cell receptor beta chains from one specimen sequenced in a study of blood T cell repertoires in COVID-19. Using immunoSEQ multiplex PCR, the repertoire was profiled, and TCRdb retains in-frame clones only, with some absent. This table holds around 71,000 clones, around 76% found once. The sequencing sample was made of peripheral blood. These receptors were obtained from an elderly woman with active or convalescent COVID-19.

This chain links TRBV6-5 with TRBJ1-2; D is undetermined. Deletions cut 6 bases from V and 3 bases from J, with 17 bases between. The CDR3 contains 15 residues. The germline CDR1 and CDR2 sequences are MNHEY and SVGAGI. The DNA for the CDR3 is TGTGCCAGCAGGGGAGGGAGTTTACAGTACTATGGCTACACCTTC. Amino acid sequence: CASRGGSLQYYGYTF.

This chain uses TRBV7-6 with TRBJ2-1, with D possibly being TRBD1 (5 bases). Germline CDR1 reads SGHVS; CDR2 reads FNYEAQ. The CDR3 is 13 residues long. With 2 bases removed from V and 6 bases from J, the gap between germline ends came to 8 bases. CDR3 loop: CASSLRQGNEQFF. The CDR3 DNA follows: TGTGCCAGCAGCTTACGGCAGGGCAATGAGCAGTTCTTC.

The rearrangement links TRBV25-1 to TRBJ2-5; 10 bases fit TRBD2. The CDR3 is 14 residues long. The V and J ends lost 6 bases and 2 bases, in that order; junction bases with no gene match: 3. CDR1 is MGHDK and CDR2 is SYGVNS in the germline V gene. The CDR3 is CASRGAGGQETQYF. The CDR3 region has the DNA TGTGCCAGCAGGGGAGCGGGGGGGCAAGAGACCCAGTACTTC.

This chain connects TRBV7-9 to TRBJ2-5, with 7 bases identical to TRBD1. CDR1 SEHNR and CDR2 FQNEAQ come from the germline V gene (reference sequence). The CDR3 has 13 amino acids. The V gene end was trimmed by 6 bases and the J gene end by 5 bases; junction bases not matched to a gene: 6. CDR3 protein: CASRPTGLETQYF. In nucleotides, the CDR3 is TGTGCCAGCAGACCGACAGGGTTGGAGACCCAGTACTTC.

The V call is TRBV5-5, the J call TRBJ1-3, with D possibly being TRBD1 (6 bases). This CDR3 region has 14 residues. The germline CDR1 and CDR2 sequences are SGHKS and YYEKEE (reference sequence). The V end lost 4 bases, the J end lost 4 bases, and 12 bases lay between the germline ends. Here the CDR3 reads CASSRRTEGNTIYF. CDR3 nucleotides: TGTGCCAGCAGCAGAAGGACAGAAGGAAACACCATATATTTT.

This chain uses TRBV5-4 with TRBJ2-2; no firm D call. The CDR3 has 13 residues. Trimming removed 2 bases at V and 7 bases at J, with 9 bases between. Germline CDR1 SGHNT, CDR2 YYREEE (reference sequence). CDR3 sequence (DNA): TGTGCCAGCAGCTTTGACTCGAGCGGGGAGCTGTTTTTT. This sequence encodes CASSFDSSGELFF.

The rearrangement links TRBV21-1 to TRBJ1-5; TRBD1 was called by the table and not checked on the DNA. TRBV21-1 is termed a pseudogene. This CDR3 has 16 residues. CDR3 sequence (DNA): TGTGCCAGCAGCCCCCGAGAGGGGGCGACTTTTAAGCCCCAGCATTTT. This gives the protein CASSPREGATFKPQHF.

The chain couples TRBV5-5 to TRBJ2-1, with unresolved D. V lost 2 bases and J 4 bases, leaving 7 bases between the germline ends. The CDR3 loop spans 13 amino acids. Per germline, CDR1 SGHKS and CDR2 YYEKEE (reference sequence). The CDR3 DNA is TGTGCCAGCAGCTTTTCCAGATACAATGAGCAGTTCTTC. This translates into CASSFSRYNEQFF.

The table lists this clone with a few counts. V gene TRBV7-2 combines with J gene TRBJ1-2; 9 bases line up with TRBD1. This CDR3 spans 15 amino acids. Trimming removed 3 bases from V and 6 bases from J; junction bases left unmatched: 8. In germline, CDR1 is SGHTA, CDR2 FQGNSA. CDR3 sequence: CASSFPGTGRHGYTF. For the CDR3, the DNA is TGTGCCAGCAGCTTCCCCGGGACAGGGAGGCATGGCTACACCTTC.

This clone came up once. This chain joins TRBV7-9 and TRBJ2-7; the match to TRBD1 covers 7 bases. Germline CDR1 is SEHNR and CDR2 is FQNEAQ (reference sequence). This CDR3 region has 14 residues. Trimming at V came to 6 bases and at J to 0 bases, leaving 5 bases not matched to a gene. The CDR3 reads CASRAGGRSYEQYF. CDR3 in DNA: TGTGCCAGCAGAGCAGGGGGTCGCTCCTACGAGCAGTACTTC. Based on the CDR3 plus reference TRBV7-9 and TRBJ2-7, the full variable domain is DTGVSQNPRHKITKRGQNVTFRCDPISEHNRLYWYRQTLGQGPEFLTYFQNEAQLEKSRLLSDRFSAERPKGSFSTLEIQRTEQGDSAMYLCASRAGGRSYEQYFGPGTRLTVT.

The V call is TRBV4-1, the J call TRBJ1-6; D uncertain. Germline-derived CDR1 and CDR2 are MGHRA and YSYEKL. The CDR3 sequence is 15 residues long. V lost 2 bases to trimming and J lost 5 bases, with 10 bases between them. The CDR3 here is CASSQWYPDNSPLHF. The CDR3 region has the DNA TGCGCCAGCAGCCAATGGTACCCAGATAATTCACCCCTCCACTTT.

V and J are TRBV30 and TRBJ2-3, with 10 bases lining up with TRBD2. CDR1 and CDR2 (germline): GTSNPN, SVGIG (reference sequence). CDR3 length equals 16 residues. V shed 0 bases, J shed 2 bases, and the junction held 5 bases outside the gene matches. In DNA, the CDR3 is TGTGCCTGGAGTGTGGCTAGCGGGGGCCCCACAGATACGCAGTATTTT. This codes for CAWSVASGGPTDTQYF.

This rearrangement joins TRBV2 to TRBJ2-5; 10 bases align to TRBD2. Germline V gene data show CDR1 as SNHLY and CDR2 as FYNNEI. The CDR3 extends over 17 amino acids. The ends lost 2 bases at V and 3 bases at J; junction bases unmatched: 9. CDR3 bases: TGTGCCAGCAGTGAATGGGCGGGACTAGCGAACGAAGAGACCCAGTACTTC. Protein: CASSEWAGLANEETQYF.

This clone has just one count. This chain joins TRBV6-5 and TRBJ1-1; D is unresolved. The CDR3 contains 13 residues. Trimming shortened V by 0 bases and J by 10 bases, and 12 bases separated the two germline ends. CDR1 and CDR2 (germline): MNHEY, SVGAGI. The CDR3 spells CASSYSGTEGAFF. The CDR3 bases are TGTGCCAGCAGTTACTCGGGCACCGAGGGAGCTTTCTTT.

The chain has TRBV30 and TRBJ2-2; 10 nucleotides align to TRBD1. V was pared by 2 bases and J by 6 bases, with 9 bases of the junction left unmatched. There are 16 residues in the CDR3. Germline CDR1 is GTSNPN and CDR2 is SVGIG (reference sequence). CDR3 loop: CAWSLGGTGVPGELFF. CDR3 nucleotides: TGTGCCTGGAGTTTAGGGGGGACAGGGGTGCCCGGGGAGCTGTTTTTT.

V is TRBV5-1 and J is TRBJ2-2; no definite D call. Germline V gene lookup returns CDR1 SGHRS and CDR2 YFSETQ. This CDR3 has 12 residues. V lost 4 bases to trimming and J lost 3 bases, with 4 bases between them. Here the CDR3 reads CASSPDTGELFF. In nucleotides, the CDR3 is TGCGCCAGCAGCCCGGACACCGGGGAGCTGTTTTTT. Together with reference TRBV5-1 and TRBJ2-2, the CDR3 gives the full variable domain: KAGVTQTPRYLIKTRGQQVTLSCSPISGHRSVSWYQQTPGQGLQFLFEYFSETQRNKGNFPGRFSGRQFSNSRSEMNVSTLELGDSALYLCASSPDTGELFFGEGSRLTVL.

The CDR3 coding sequence is TGTGCCAGCCTCACCGGGTCCGCGGGGGAGACCCAGTACTTC. It translates to CASLTGSAGETQYF. The V gene is TRBV7-2, the J gene TRBJ2-5; TRBD2 is a possible D gene (6 bases). The germline CDR1 and CDR2 sequences are SGHTA and FQGNSA. V was trimmed by 8 bases and J by 5 bases, leaving 18 bases between them. The CDR3 contains 14 residues.

The chain carries TRBV7-9 and TRBJ1-1; the D is unclear. V lost 8 bases and J 5 bases, leaving 21 bases between the germline ends. This CDR3 spans 15 amino acids. Germline V gene data show CDR1 as SEHNR and CDR2 as FQNEAQ (reference sequence). The CDR3 protein is CASRPSGGFGTEAFF. CDR3 sequence (DNA): TGTGCCAGCCGACCTTCGGGTGGGTTCGGAACTGAAGCTTTCTTT.

The chain has TRBV7-2 and TRBJ2-1; D not certain. Germline CDR1 reads SGHTA; CDR2 reads FQGNSA. This CDR3 spans 15 amino acids. Trimming cost V 1 base and J 0 bases, with 7 bases left between them. The CDR3 coding sequence is TGTGCCAGCAGCTTAGACCCCAGCTCCTACAATGAGCAGTTCTTC. Encoded protein: CASSLDPSSYNEQFF.

V is TRBV5-1 and J is TRBJ2-3; 9 bases are a match to TRBD2. The V gene's germline CDR1 is SGHRS and CDR2 YFSETQ. Trimming removed 7 bases from V and 3 bases from J; junction bases left unmatched: 12. The CDR3 extends over 16 amino acids. The CDR3 loop is CASRGRSGGPTDTQYF. In nucleotides, the CDR3 is TGCGCCAGCCGGGGGAGGAGCGGGGGGCCGACAGATACGCAGTATTTT.

This clone appeared a few times. The sample carries other DNA sequences with the same CDR3. This chain joins TRBV7-2 and TRBJ2-5, with unresolved D. V was pared by 0 bases and J by 5 bases, with 7 bases between. CDR3 length: 13 residues. From germline, CDR1 is SGHTA and CDR2 FQGNSA. CDR3 DNA sequence: TGTGCCAGCAGCTTAGCCCTCGAGGAGACCCAGTACTTC. This sequence encodes CASSLALEETQYF.

This chain links TRBV27 with TRBJ1-1, with a weak D call TRBD1 (6 bases). The CDR3 has 14 amino acids. V lost 3 bases to trimming and J lost 0 bases, with 8 bases between them. CDR1 and CDR2 (germline): MNHEY, SMNVEV (reference sequence). The CDR3 sequence: CASSFGGMNTEAFF. CDR3 DNA: TGTGCCAGCAGTTTTGGGGGCATGAACACTGAAGCTTTCTTT.

The chain employs TRBV4-3 and TRBJ2-3, with TRBD2 matching over 7 bases. The CDR3 totals 15 residues. CDR1 LGHNA and CDR2 YSLEER come from the germline V gene. V was clipped by 0 bases and J by 2 bases; unmatched bases: 2. As DNA, the CDR3 is TGCGCCAGCAGCCAAGAAGGACTAGTCACAGATACGCAGTATTTT. It yields the protein CASSQEGLVTDTQYF.

This sequence joins TRBV10-2 and TRBJ1-5, with TRBD1 matching over 10 bases. The CDR3 runs 16 residues. Trimming removed 6 bases from V and 2 bases from J; junction bases left unmatched: 7. Germline V gene data show CDR1 as WSHSY and CDR2 as SAAADI. The CDR3 bases are TGCGCCAGCAGGCCCGGGACAGGGGTGGGCAATCAGCCCCAGCATTTT. Its translation is CASRPGTGVGNQPQHF.

The genes are TRBV7-2 and TRBJ2-1; 10 positions agree with TRBD1. The germline CDR1 and CDR2 sequences are SGHTA and FQGNSA. V lost 5 bases, J lost 10 bases, and 11 bases stayed unmatched. The CDR3 has 15 residues. This CDR3 is CASSRPGQGTSEQFF. Written as DNA, the CDR3 is TGTGCCAGCAGCCGCCCGGGACAGGGGACGAGCGAGCAGTTCTTC.

This clone was counted many times. This chain joins TRBV3-1 (or the pseudogene TRBV3-2) and TRBJ2-3; a weak D match, TRBD2 (6 bases). Deletions cut 1 base from V and 5 bases from J, with 16 bases between. Germline V CDR1 and CDR2: LGHDT, YNNKEL (reference sequence). The CDR3 totals 16 residues. CDR3: CASSQVSGGYGDTQYF. The CDR3 DNA reads TGTGCCAGCAGCCAAGTGTCTGGAGGGTATGGAGATACGCAGTATTTT.

This chain joins TRBV28 and TRBJ2-5; 11 bases match TRBD2. Germline values: CDR1 MDHEN, CDR2 SYDVKM. V trimming: 6 bases; J trimming: 0 bases; junction bases outside the gene matches: 3. CDR3 size: 15 residues. The CDR3 here is CASSASGRYQETQYF. The CDR3 DNA reads as TGTGCCAGCAGCGCTAGCGGGAGGTACCAAGAGACCCAGTACTTC.

This clone was counted at least ten times. Other DNA sequences from this sample encode an identical CDR3 as well. The V gene is TRBV7-8, the J gene TRBJ2-2; weak D call: TRBD2 (7 bases). CDR1 and CDR2 from the germline V gene are SGHVS and FQNEAQ. Trimming removed 3 bases from V and 7 bases from J, with 12 bases in between. This CDR3 contains 14 residues. The CDR3 nucleotides are TGTGCCAGCAGCTTGGGGGGGCGTGACGGGGAGCTGTTTTTT. It specifies CASSLGGRDGELFF.

The chain employs TRBV10-3 and TRBJ2-5; possible D gene TRBD2, 7 bases. The germline gives CDR1 ENHRY, CDR2 SYGVKD. The CDR3 runs 16 residues. V lost 6 bases to trimming and J lost 2 bases, with 19 bases between them. CDR3 region: CAIRSDVGGTQETQYF. CDR3 DNA sequence: TGTGCCATCAGATCTGACGTGGGGGGGACACAAGAGACCCAGTACTTC.

The chain links TRBV7-8 to TRBJ1-2; no reliable D call. The CDR3 is 14 residues long. The germline V and J ends were trimmed by 5 bases and 7 bases, with 17 bases remaining between them. Germline V lookup: CDR1 SGHVS, CDR2 FQNEAQ. The CDR3 here is CASSPSQFRGGYTF. For the CDR3, the DNA is TGTGCCAGCAGCCCGTCCCAGTTTCGAGGTGGCTACACCTTC.